The entry below gives a single T cell receptor (beta chain) sequence along with its context. The sample belongs to a study of blood T cell repertoires in COVID-19. Looking at the study overall: Researchers got acute and convalescent COVID-19 samples from the United States, Italy and Spain. Sources were T cells, B-cell-depleted T cells, or PBMCs; the material itself was cDNA or gDNA.

Unmatched junction bases numbered 6, after V lost 7 bases and J lost 4 bases. This CDR3 comprises 13 residues. Methods used by the authors: Researchers report that nucleated cell counts were estimated from reference gene primer amplification. Assay used: immunoSEQ multiplex PCR; TCRdb lists only in-frame clones, some missing. V, J and clone size were drawn from that table, and D and trimming were deduced from the DNA. Seen here are fewer than 350,000 clones, about 91% observed once, and the top ten hold 9.5% to 10%. Followed longitudinally, the Seattle patients had been enrolled during active infection.

The sequence was obtained from a man aged 30 to 39 with COVID-19, enrolled during active disease. The chain uses TRBV12-3 or TRBV12-4 and TRBJ1-2, with 7 positions matching TRBD1. The sample comprised peripheral blood. This chain's CDR3 is CASNQQGFYGYTF. The CDR3 nucleotides are TGTGCCAGCAACCAACAGGGGTTCTATGGCTACACCTTC.